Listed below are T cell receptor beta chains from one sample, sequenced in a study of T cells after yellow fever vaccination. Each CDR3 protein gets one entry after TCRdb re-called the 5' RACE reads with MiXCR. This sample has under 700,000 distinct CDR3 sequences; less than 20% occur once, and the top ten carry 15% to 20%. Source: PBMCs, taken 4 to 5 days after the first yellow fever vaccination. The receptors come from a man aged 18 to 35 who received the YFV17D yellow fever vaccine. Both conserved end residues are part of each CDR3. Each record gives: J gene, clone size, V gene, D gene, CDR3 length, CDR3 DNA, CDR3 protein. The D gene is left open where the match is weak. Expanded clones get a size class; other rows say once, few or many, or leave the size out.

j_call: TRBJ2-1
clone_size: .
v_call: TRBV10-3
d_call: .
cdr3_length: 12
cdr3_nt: TGTGCCATCAGCAAGGACGGTGATGAGCAGTTCTTC
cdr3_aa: CAISKDGDEQFF

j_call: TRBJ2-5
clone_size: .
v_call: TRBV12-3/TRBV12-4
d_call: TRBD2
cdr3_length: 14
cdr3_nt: TGTGCCAGCAGCTACCCTAGCGGGGGGGAGACCCAGTACTTC
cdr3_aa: CASSYPSGGETQYF

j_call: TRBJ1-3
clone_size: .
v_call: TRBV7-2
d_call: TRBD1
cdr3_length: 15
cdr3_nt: TGTGCCAGCAGCCCTGACAGGGGGCATGGAAACACCATATATTTT
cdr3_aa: CASSPDRGHGNTIYF

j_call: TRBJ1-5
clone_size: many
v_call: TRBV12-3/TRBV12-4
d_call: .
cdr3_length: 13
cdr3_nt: TGTGCCAGCAGTTTAACGGGGGGCCAGCCCCAGCATTTT
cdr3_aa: CASSLTGGQPQHF

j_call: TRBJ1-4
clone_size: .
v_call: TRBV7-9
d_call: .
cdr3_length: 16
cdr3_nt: TGTGCCAGCAGCCCCCGTAGGGCGGTGCGAGATGAAAAACTGTTTTTT
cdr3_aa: CASSPRRAVRDEKLFF

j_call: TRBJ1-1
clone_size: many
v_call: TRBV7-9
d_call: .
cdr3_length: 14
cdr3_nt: TGTGCCAGCAGCTTGGAACAGGGGAACACTGAAGCTTTCTTT
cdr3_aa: CASSLEQGNTEAFF

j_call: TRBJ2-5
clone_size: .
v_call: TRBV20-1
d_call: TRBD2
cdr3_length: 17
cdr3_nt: TGCAGTGCTAGAATAGCCGGGACTAGCGGGGGAGGGGAGACCCAGTACTTC
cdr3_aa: CSARIAGTSGGGETQYF

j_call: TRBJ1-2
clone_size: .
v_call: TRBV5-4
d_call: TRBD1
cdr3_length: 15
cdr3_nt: TGTGCCAGCAGTGACAGGGGGGGAGCTAACTATGGCTACACCTTC
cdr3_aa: CASSDRGGANYGYTF

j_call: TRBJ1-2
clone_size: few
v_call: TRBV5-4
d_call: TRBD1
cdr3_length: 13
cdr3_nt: TGTGCCAGCAGCCCGGACAGGGCGGAGGGCTACACCTTC
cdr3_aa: CASSPDRAEGYTF

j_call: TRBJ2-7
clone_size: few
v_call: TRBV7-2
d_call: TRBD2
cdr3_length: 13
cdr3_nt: TGTGCCAGCAGCTCTCTAGCGGCCGCCGAGCAGTACTTC
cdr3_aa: CASSSLAAAEQYF

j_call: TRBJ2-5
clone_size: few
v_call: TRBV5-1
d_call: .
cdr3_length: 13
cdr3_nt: TGCGCCAGCAGCTTGGGGCAGAATGAAGACCAGTACTTC
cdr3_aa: CASSLGQNEDQYF

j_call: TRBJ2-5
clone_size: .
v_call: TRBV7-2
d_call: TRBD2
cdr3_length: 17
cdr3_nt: TGTGCCAGCAGCTTAGTGGCTAGCGGGGGACCACAAGAGACCCAGTACTTC
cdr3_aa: CASSLVASGGPQETQYF

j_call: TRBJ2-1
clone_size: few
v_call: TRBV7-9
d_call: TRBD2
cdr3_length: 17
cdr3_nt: TGTGCCAGCAGCTTACGCCCCGACGGGGGGGCCTACAATGAGCAGTTCTTC
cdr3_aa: CASSLRPDGGAYNEQFF

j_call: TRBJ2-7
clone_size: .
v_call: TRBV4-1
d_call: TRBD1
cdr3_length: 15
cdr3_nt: TGCGCCAGCAGTCTTGCCAGGACAGGGAGTTACGAGCAGTACTTC
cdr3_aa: CASSLARTGSYEQYF

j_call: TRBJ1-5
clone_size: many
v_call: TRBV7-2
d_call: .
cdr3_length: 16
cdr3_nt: TGTGCCAGCAGCTTAGGTTCCAGGGGCGGTGGTCAGCCCCAGCATTTT
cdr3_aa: CASSLGSRGGGQPQHF

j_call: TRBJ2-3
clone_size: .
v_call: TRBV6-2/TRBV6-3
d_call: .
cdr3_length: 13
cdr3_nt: TGTGCCAGCAGTGCCCCGGGGACAGATACGCAGTATTTT
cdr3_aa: CASSAPGTDTQYF

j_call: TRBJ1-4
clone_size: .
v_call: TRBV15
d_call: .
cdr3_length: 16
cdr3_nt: TGTGCCACCAGCAGAACCCAAGACGCAACTAATGAAAAACTGTTTTTT
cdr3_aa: CATSRTQDATNEKLFF

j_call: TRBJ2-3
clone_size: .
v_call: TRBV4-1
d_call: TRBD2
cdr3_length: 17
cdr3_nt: TGCGCCAGCAGCTATCGGACTAGCGGGGGGTCTTCAGATACGCAGTATTTT
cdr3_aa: CASSYRTSGGSSDTQYF

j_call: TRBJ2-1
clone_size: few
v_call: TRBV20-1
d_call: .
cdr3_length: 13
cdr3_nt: TGCAGTGCTCTACCGGGACTCTACAATGAGCAGTTCTTC
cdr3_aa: CSALPGLYNEQFF

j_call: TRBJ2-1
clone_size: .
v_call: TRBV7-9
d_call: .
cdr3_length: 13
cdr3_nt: TGTGCCAGCAGATTAGGGGCCGGTAATGAGCAGTTCTTC
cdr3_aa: CASRLGAGNEQFF

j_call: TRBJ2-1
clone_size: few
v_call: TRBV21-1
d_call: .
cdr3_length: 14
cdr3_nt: TGTGCCAGCAGTAGCGGGGGGCAGCACAATGAGCAGTTCTTC
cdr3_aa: CASSSGGQHNEQFF

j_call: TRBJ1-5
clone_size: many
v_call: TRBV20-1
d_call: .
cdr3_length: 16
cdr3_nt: TGCAGTGCTAGAGATCTAAGGGGGGGAAGCAATCAGCCCCAGCATTTT
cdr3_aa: CSARDLRGGSNQPQHF

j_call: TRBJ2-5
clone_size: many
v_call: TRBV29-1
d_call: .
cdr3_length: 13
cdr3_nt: TGCAGCGTTGATGGGCCCGATGGGGAGACCCAGTACTTC
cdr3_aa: CSVDGPDGETQYF

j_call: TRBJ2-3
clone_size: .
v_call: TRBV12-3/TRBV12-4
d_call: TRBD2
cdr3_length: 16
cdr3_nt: TGTGCCAGCAGTACACTAGCGGGGGGGCCGATAGATACGCAGTATTTT
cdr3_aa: CASSTLAGGPIDTQYF

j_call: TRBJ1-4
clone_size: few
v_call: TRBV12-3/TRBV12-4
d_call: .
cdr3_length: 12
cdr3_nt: TGTGCCAGCAGTTTGGTGGTTGAAAAACTGTTTTTT
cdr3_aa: CASSLVVEKLFF